These 32 T cell receptor beta chains share one sample of origin, sequenced in a study of T-cell memory formation after mild COVID-19. TCRdb passed the 5' RACE reads through MiXCR, listing each CDR3 protein once. This sample has fewer than 90,000 distinct CDR3 sequences, with more than 11% found just once. Sequencing was done on a sample of PBMCs or a T cell subset sorted from them (not recorded which). These receptors were collected from an adult woman who had mild COVID-19 (a few samples of this study predate the infection). Cell type and time point are not known.

The V and J genes are TRBV5-1 and TRBJ1-5; a weak D match, TRBD1 (6 bases). V was shortened by 4 bases and J by 5 bases, with 10 bases between the two germline ends. The CDR3 consists of 13 residues. Germline V gives CDR1 SGHRS, CDR2 YFSETQ. In DNA form, the CDR3 reads TGCGCCAGCAGCCTCGACAGGTATCAGCCCCAGCATTTT. It encodes CASSLDRYQPQHF.

The rearrangement links TRBV7-2 to TRBJ2-7; TRBD2 aligns across 9 bases. Germline assignment: CDR1 SGHTA and CDR2 FQGNSA. There are 17 residues in the CDR3. J gave up 4 bases and V 3 bases, and 13 bases lay outside the gene matches. The CDR3 is CASSFGFQREVRYEQYF. CDR3 DNA: TGTGCCAGCAGCTTTGGGTTCCAGCGGGAGGTTCGGTACGAGCAGTACTTC.

A few counts support this clonotype. The CDR3 loop reads CASSQGTAYTQYF. The CDR3 DNA reads as TGTGCCAGCAGCCAAGGGACAGCGTATACGCAGTATTTT. V usage is TRBV11-2 and J usage is TRBJ2-3, with TRBD1 matching 7 bases. CDR3 length: 13 amino acids. The germline V gene has CDR1 SGHAT and CDR2 FQNNGV. Unmatched junction bases numbered 6, after V lost 5 bases and J lost 7 bases.

In this sample, this clonotype turned up a few times. J is TRBJ1-6 and V is TRBV6-6; no definite D call. CDR1 and CDR2 (germline): MNHNY, SVGAGI (reference sequence). CDR3 length equals 15 residues. Trimming took off 0 bases at V and 8 bases at J, with 11 bases between the two ends. Here the CDR3 DNA reads TGTGCCAGCAGTTACTCGGGTGGGTTAGATTCACCCCTCCACTTT. Translated, it gives CASSYSGGLDSPLHF.

This chain uses TRBV12-3 or TRBV12-4 with TRBJ2-7; 7 bases fit TRBD2. There are 16 residues in the CDR3. The J segment lost 7 bases and the V segment lost 4 bases, leaving 16 bases of the junction unmatched. The CDR3 DNA reads as TGTGCCAGCAGTTCCTCACCTCCGGTGGGGGGGATGGAGCAGTACTTC. It codes for CASSSSPPVGGMEQYF.

This clonotype was observed a handful of times. This chain links TRBV7-9 with TRBJ2-5; D is ambiguous. The CDR3 spans 13 residues. V gave up 5 bases and J gave up 2 bases, with 9 bases separating them. CDR1 and CDR2 (germline): SEHNR, FQNEAQ (reference sequence). CDR3 loop: CASSGYQQETQYF. The CDR3, as DNA: TGTGCCAGCAGCGGCTACCAACAAGAGACCCAGTACTTC. Drawing the rest from reference TRBV7-9 and TRBJ2-5, the complete variable domain is DTGVSQNPRHKITKRGQNVTFRCDPISEHNRLYWYRQTLGQGPEFLTYFQNEAQLEKSRLLSDRFSAERPKGSFSTLEIQRTEQGDSAMYLCASSGYQQETQYFGPGTRLLVL.

The chain carries TRBV4-3 and TRBJ2-3; 8 bases map to TRBD2. V shed 0 bases, J shed 5 bases, and the junction held 10 bases outside the gene matches. CDR1 is LGHNA and CDR2 is YSLEER in the germline V gene. The length of the CDR3 is 17 residues. This CDR3 reads CASSQDSWREEVDTQYF. The CDR3 DNA reads as TGCGCCAGCAGCCAAGATTCCTGGCGGGAGGAAGTAGATACGCAGTATTTT.

V and J are TRBV13 and TRBJ1-1, with D maybe TRBD1 (6 bases). CDR1 and CDR2 from the germline V gene are PRHDT and FYEKMQ (reference sequence). The CDR3 loop spans 16 amino acids. V was clipped by 1 base and J by 4 bases, with 16 bases between them. The CDR3 sequence is CASSLAAGVGLTEAFF. The DNA of the CDR3 is TGTGCCAGCAGCTTAGCCGCAGGGGTCGGACTCACTGAAGCTTTCTTT.

This clonotype was observed a handful of times. This chain links TRBV9 with TRBJ2-1; D gene ambiguous. Trimming took 8 bases from V and 1 from J, leaving 10 bases between them. Germline-derived CDR1 and CDR2 are SGDLS and YYNGEE. The CDR3 contains 13 residues. The CDR3 spells CASSALSYNEQFF. CDR3 bases: TGTGCCAGTTCGGCGCTTTCCTACAATGAGCAGTTCTTC.

CDR3 coding DNA: TGTGCCAGCAGCTTAGCCCTATCAGATACGCAGTATTTT. This sequence encodes CASSLALSDTQYF. The chain links TRBV7-6 to TRBJ2-3; D not resolved. The ends were cut back, 0 bases at V and 4 bases at J, with 5 bases in the middle. Germline CDR1 and CDR2: SGHVS and FNYEAQ. The CDR3 is made up of 13 amino acids.

The DNA of the CDR3 is TGTGCCAGCAGCTTCGGAGGAGGGATGGAGCAGTTCTTC. It yields the protein CASSFGGGMEQFF. The rearrangement links TRBV13 to TRBJ2-1, with D maybe TRBD2 (6 bases). Trimming removed 3 bases from V and 10 bases from J, with 13 bases in between. Germline V gene data show CDR1 as PRHDT and CDR2 as FYEKMQ (reference sequence). There are 13 residues in the CDR3.

This chain links TRBV19 with TRBJ2-7; D remains unclear. This CDR3 comprises 15 residues. Germline V gene sequence: CDR1 LNHDA, CDR2 SQIVND (reference sequence). V lost 6 bases, J lost 6 bases, and 21 bases lay in between. The CDR3 protein is CASRDRTGQAGEQYF. As DNA, the CDR3 is TGTGCCAGTAGGGACCGGACCGGGCAGGCAGGCGAGCAGTACTTC.

This clonotype was counted only a few times. The rearrangement links TRBV20-1 to TRBJ1-1; D is unresolved. CDR3 length: 14 residues. The germline V gene encodes CDR1 DFQATT and CDR2 SNEGSKA (reference sequence). Trimming pared 0 bases from V and 0 bases from J, leaving 8 bases between. The chain's CDR3 is CSAREGRLNTEAFF. DNA for the CDR3: TGCAGTGCTAGAGAAGGACGGTTGAACACTGAAGCTTTCTTT.

This clonotype has only a few counts. The chain uses TRBV12-3 or TRBV12-4 and TRBJ2-5; TRBD1 matches at 8 bases. The V segment lost 3 bases and the J segment 3 bases; nucleotides outside the gene matches: 6. This CDR3 contains 15 residues. This CDR3 is CASSFIRGPEETQYF. The CDR3 DNA is TGTGCCAGCAGTTTCATCAGGGGGCCGGAAGAGACCCAGTACTTC.

This chain uses TRBV4-3 with TRBJ2-1; 9 bases match TRBD1. There are 18 residues in the CDR3. Germline V gives CDR1 LGHNA, CDR2 YSLEER. Losses at the gene ends were 0 bases for V and 3 bases for J; bases not matched to a gene: 9. The DNA for the CDR3 is TGCGCCAGCAGCCAAGATAAGGGGACAGGGCCCTACTACAATGAGCAGTTCTTC. As protein: CASSQDKGTGPYYNEQFF.

This clonotype has only a few counts. The chain joins TRBV5-1 to TRBJ1-1; a weak D match, TRBD1 (6 bases). V lost 8 bases, J lost 1 base, and 12 bases lay in between. Germline values: CDR1 SGHRS, CDR2 YFSETQ. The CDR3 is 13 residues long. The CDR3: CASTGTGNTEAFF. DNA for the CDR3: TGCGCCAGTACAGGGACGGGGAACACTGAAGCTTTCTTT.

This clonotype was observed a few times. The chain has TRBV5-1 and TRBJ2-1; 9 positions match TRBD2. Trimming at V came to 4 bases and at J to 1 base, leaving 6 bases not matched to a gene. The CDR3 is 16 amino acids. The germline gives CDR1 SGHRS, CDR2 YFSETQ. The CDR3: CASSPSGTMSYNEQFF. The CDR3 DNA reads TGCGCCAGCAGCCCTAGCGGGACTATGTCCTACAATGAGCAGTTCTTC.

V gene TRBV3-1 combines with J gene TRBJ2-1, with a possible D match to TRBD1 (6 bases). The germline CDR1 and CDR2 sequences are LGHDT and YNNKEL (reference sequence). Deletions cut 0 bases from V and 2 bases from J, with 8 bases between. This CDR3 is 15 amino acids long. CDR3 in DNA: TGTGCCAGCAGCCAAGATACAGGGACCTACAATGAGCAGTTCTTC. Its protein is CASSQDTGTYNEQFF.

This chain links TRBV7-9 with TRBJ1-5; D perhaps matches TRBD1 (6 bases). The CDR3 has 14 amino acids. Deletions cut 4 bases from V and 6 bases from J, with 13 bases between. In germline, CDR1 is SEHNR, CDR2 FQNEAQ (reference sequence). CDR3 bases: TGTGCCAGCAGCTCGGGGGGGCTAGGTCAGCCCCAGCATTTT. This sequence encodes CASSSGGLGQPQHF.

This clonotype was seen more than once but under ten times. The V and J genes are TRBV27 and TRBJ2-7; D uncertain. Germline V gene sequence: CDR1 MNHEY, CDR2 SMNVEV (reference sequence). The CDR3 consists of 14 residues. Deletions cut 8 bases from V and 0 bases from J, with 14 bases between. The DNA for the CDR3 is TGTGCCAGCGGCGATTCCGGACCCTCCTACGAGCAGTACTTC. Translating gives CASGDSGPSYEQYF.

The rearrangement uses TRBV11-2 and TRBJ2-5, with 7 bases that match TRBD2. The CDR3 extends over 17 amino acids. Germline V gene sequence: CDR1 SGHAT, CDR2 FQNNGV. V gave up 0 bases and J gave up 4 bases; unmatched junction bases: 11. The CDR3 nucleotides read TGTGCCAGCAGCTTAGATGGGTGGGGAGGGCCAGGAGAGACCCAGTACTTC. Amino acid sequence: CASSLDGWGGPGETQYF.

This clonotype was picked up a small number of times. The V and J genes are TRBV7-8 and TRBJ1-5, with 7 nucleotides matching TRBD1. Germline CDR1 SGHVS, CDR2 FQNEAQ. The CDR3 runs to 16 residues. V was pared by 7 bases and J by 6 bases, with 15 bases of the junction left unmatched. Here the CDR3 reads CASTQRGDSVIQPQHF. As DNA, the CDR3 is TGTGCCAGCACTCAAAGGGGGGACAGCGTAATTCAGCCCCAGCATTTT.

The chain links TRBV5-5 to TRBJ2-1, with a weak D call TRBD1 (5 bases). The V gene's germline CDR1 is SGHKS and CDR2 YYEKEE (reference sequence). This CDR3 is built from 14 residues. Trimming pared 5 bases from V and 9 bases from J, leaving 18 bases between. CDR3 amino acids: CASRLTVDSSEQFF. CDR3 bases: TGTGCCAGCAGACTGACAGTGGATTCCAGTGAGCAGTTCTTC.

Remarks on this clonotype: The junction does not match germline at one end; this may be a read error. This chain connects TRBV3-1 to TRBJ2-3; 7 bases fit TRBD1. The germline V gene encodes CDR1 LGHDT and CDR2 YNNKEL (reference sequence). This CDR3 comprises 17 residues. The CDR3 DNA reads TGTGACAGCAGCCCAACCGAAGGGCAGGGGGTCACAGATACGCAGTATTTT. Its protein is CDSSPTEGQGVTDTQYF.

The chain links TRBV9 to TRBJ2-5, with D uncertain. Germline assignment: CDR1 SGDLS and CDR2 YYNGEE. This CDR3 is built from 12 residues. V shed 1 base and J shed 5 bases, with 6 bases lying between them. The CDR3 coding sequence is TGTGCCAGCAGCGTACCAAGGGAGACCCAGTACTTC. This encodes CASSVPRETQYF.

The chain employs TRBV7-6 and TRBJ1-6, with a weak D call TRBD1 (5 bases). The CDR3 sequence is 16 residues long. V lost 5 bases to trimming and J lost 6 bases, with 17 bases between them. The germline gives CDR1 SGHVS, CDR2 FNYEAQ. CDR3 loop: CASSRSDAGPNSPLHF. CDR3 sequence (DNA): TGTGCCAGCAGCCGCAGTGACGCAGGGCCTAATTCACCCCTCCACTTT.

This chain joins TRBV9 and TRBJ2-1; 7 positions agree with TRBD2. The CDR3 consists of 13 residues. Trimming at V came to 4 bases and at J to 7 bases, leaving 5 bases not matched to a gene. CDR1 and CDR2 from the germline V gene are SGDLS and YYNGEE. This CDR3 is CASSPAGRNEQFF. In nucleotides, the CDR3 is TGTGCCAGCAGCCCAGCGGGACGGAATGAGCAGTTCTTC.

The chain has TRBV7-9 and TRBJ2-7; 11 bases map to TRBD2. The CDR3 consists of 16 residues. The V gene's germline CDR1 is SEHNR and CDR2 FQNEAQ (reference sequence). Losses at the gene ends were 5 bases for V and 2 bases for J; bases not matched to a gene: 8. CDR3 nucleotides: TGTGCCAGCAGCCACCCTAGCGGGAGGAAAACCTACGAGCAGTACTTC. Translated: CASSHPSGRKTYEQYF. The entire variable domain, with the rest obtained from reference TRBV7-9 and TRBJ2-7, is as follows: DTGVSQNPRHKITKRGQNVTFRCDPISEHNRLYWYRQTLGQGPEFLTYFQNEAQLEKSRLLSDRFSAERPKGSFSTLEIQRTEQGDSAMYLCASSHPSGRKTYEQYFGPGTRLTVT.

The chain uses TRBV7-8 and TRBJ2-5; maybe TRBD2 (6 bases). Germline CDR1 is SGHVS and CDR2 is FQNEAQ. Between the trimmed V and J ends, which lost 4 bases and 2 bases, there was a span of 11 bases. The CDR3 has 14 residues. CDR3: CASSSRLGQETQYF. The CDR3 DNA reads as TGTGCCAGCAGCTCCCGACTAGGACAAGAGACCCAGTACTTC. Looking up the rest from reference TRBV7-8 and TRBJ2-5 gives the full variable domain: GAGVSQSPRYKVAKRGQDVALRCDPISGHVSLFWYQQALGQGPEFLTYFQNEAQLDKSGLPSDRFFAERPEGSVSTLKIQRTQQEDSAVYLCASSSRLGQETQYFGPGTRLLVL.

In its sample, this clonotype was seen a few times. The chain joins TRBV5-1 to TRBJ2-6; 9 nucleotides match TRBD1. The CDR3 has 19 amino acids. Trimming cost V 7 bases and J 1 base; bases outside gene matches: 15. The V gene's germline CDR1 is SGHRS and CDR2 YFSETQ. Here the CDR3 reads CASGTGTGSDLSGANVLTF. In DNA, the CDR3 is TGCGCCAGCGGTACCGGGACAGGGTCGGATCTTTCTGGGGCCAACGTCCTGACTTTC.

The chain links TRBV5-1 to TRBJ2-1; tentatively, D is TRBD2 (6 bases). V was trimmed by 1 base and J by 0 bases, leaving 11 bases between them. Germline CDR1 SGHRS, CDR2 YFSETQ. The CDR3 length is 16 residues. CDR3 sequence reads: CASSLFRGSSYNEQFF. CDR3 nucleotides: TGCGCCAGCAGCTTGTTTCGGGGGAGCTCCTACAATGAGCAGTTCTTC.

This clonotype has just a few counts. This rearrangement joins TRBV5-1 to TRBJ2-7, with TRBD2 matching 9 bases. J gave up 2 bases and V 5 bases, and 14 bases lay outside the gene matches. The germline V gene encodes CDR1 SGHRS and CDR2 YFSETQ. The CDR3 is 17 residues long. In nucleotides, the CDR3 is TGCGCCAGCAGTCTCACCCGCACGACTAGCGGAGCCTACGAGCAGTACTTC. Translating it yields CASSLTRTTSGAYEQYF.